This passage covers 10 T cell receptor beta chains from one sample sequenced in a study of blood T cells in healthy people across ages. The authors ran a second PCR of about 6 to 11 cycles using a sample-barcoded 5' primer and a J-beta primer mix. Via MiXCR, TCRdb re-called the 5' RACE reads, giving one row per CDR3 protein. The sample includes around 1.5 million distinct CDR3 sequences, about 35% of them seen just once. Source material: blood. The origin of the receptors is a woman aged 25 to 39 in good health.

CDR3 protein: CSATGTSGRAVEIQYF. The CDR3 DNA reads TGCAGCGCTACCGGGACTAGCGGGAGGGCCGTAGAGATCCAGTACTTC. This chain joins TRBV29-1 and TRBJ2-7; 16 bases are shared with TRBD2. The germline V gene encodes CDR1 SQVTM and CDR2 ANQGSEA. The V segment lost 7 bases and the J segment 10 bases; nucleotides outside the gene matches: 16. The CDR3 sequence is 16 residues long.

V usage is TRBV5-5 and J usage is TRBJ2-3, with 7 bases fitting TRBD1. The CDR3 runs to 13 residues. V was clipped by 6 bases and J by 4 bases; unmatched bases: 5. Looked up from germline, CDR1 is SGHKS and CDR2 is YYEKEE (reference sequence). The CDR3, as DNA: TGTGCCAGCACATTACAGGGGTCAGATACGCAGTATTTT. Amino acids: CASTLQGSDTQYF.

A single count supports this clonotype. This sequence may be a read error, since a much larger clone differs from it by one base. This chain uses TRBV27 with TRBJ2-3; the D call may be TRBD1 or TRBD2 (6 bases each). The CDR3 loop spans 16 amino acids. CDR1 is MNHEY and CDR2 is SMNVEV in the germline V gene (reference sequence). CDR3: CAGSSQAEEGADTQYF. CDR3 bases: TGTGCCGGCAGTTCCCAAGCGGAGGAGGGGGCAGATACGCAGTATTTT.

J is TRBJ2-3 and V is TRBV3-1, with 9 bases matching TRBD2. Germline CDR1 and CDR2: LGHDT and YNNKEL (reference sequence). There are 16 residues in the CDR3. Trimming took 4 bases from V and 2 from J; bases not matched to a gene: 7. The CDR3 loop reads CASSRNIAGATDTQYF. The DNA of the CDR3 is TGTGCCAGCAGCCGAAACATAGCGGGGGCCACAGATACGCAGTATTTT.

The V and J genes are TRBV6-6 and TRBJ2-3; 9 bases agree with TRBD2. The CDR3 contains 16 residues. Germline CDR1 reads MNHNY; CDR2 reads SVGAGI (reference sequence). V shed 8 bases and J 0 bases; nucleotides not matched to a gene: 9. CDR3 DNA sequence: TGTGCCAGCCCAAGGAGCGGGAGGCTGAGCACAGATACGCAGTATTTT. Translation gives CASPRSGRLSTDTQYF.

The rearrangement links TRBV11-3 to TRBJ2-1; TRBD1 agrees at 7 bases. Germline trimming cut 3 bases from V and 2 bases from J; bases unmatched to any gene: 7. This CDR3 is built from 16 residues. Germline CDR1 reads SGHNT; CDR2 reads YENEEA. CDR3 nucleotide sequence: TGTGCCAGCAGCTTGGGCAAGGGGGCGGCCTACAATGAGCAGTTCTTC. This sequence encodes CASSLGKGAAYNEQFF.

This clonotype was recorded many times. This chain uses TRBV28 with TRBJ1-2; 8 bases align to TRBD1. Germline V CDR1 and CDR2: MDHEN, SYDVKM. The CDR3 length is 13 residues. V lost 5 bases, J lost 5 bases, and 4 bases stayed unmatched. CDR3 nucleotide sequence: TGTGCCAGCAGTAAAACAGGGGGATATGGCTACACCTTC. Translation: CASSKTGGYGYTF.

This clonotype showed up many times. The chain joins TRBV5-1 to TRBJ2-1; D tentatively reads TRBD1 or TRBD2 (6 bases each). Germline CDR1 SGHRS, CDR2 YFSETQ. Trimming shortened V by 5 bases and J by 6 bases, and 18 bases separated the two germline ends. The CDR3 is 15 amino acids. The CDR3 protein is CASRSSLGGGNEQFF. The CDR3 DNA reads TGCGCCAGCAGGTCGTCCCTCGGAGGGGGCAATGAGCAGTTCTTC.

This chain connects TRBV2 to TRBJ1-5, with D perhaps TRBD1 (6 bases). V lost 3 bases and J 5 bases, leaving 17 bases between the germline ends. Germline values: CDR1 SNHLY, CDR2 FYNNEI. The length of the CDR3 is 16 residues. The CDR3 protein is CASSDAGRGGHQPQHF. DNA for the CDR3: TGTGCCAGCAGTGATGCGGGCAGGGGAGGGCATCAGCCCCAGCATTTT. Supplemented by reference TRBV2 and TRBJ1-5, the full variable domain reads EPEVTQTPSHQVTQMGQEVILRCVPISNHLYFYWYRQILGQKVEFLVSFYNNEISEKSEIFDDQFSVERPDGSNFTLKIRSTKLEDSAMYFCASSDAGRGGHQPQHFGDGTRLSIL.

In this sample, this clonotype turned up a few times. The V and J genes are TRBV21-1 and TRBJ2-5; the tabulated D call, TRBD2, remains unverified against the DNA. With the DNA end fitting TRBJ2-7 better, the J assignment may be wrong. TRBV21-1 is a known pseudogene. This CDR3 comprises 19 residues. The CDR3 nucleotides are TGTGCCAGCAGCAAACCGGCAATTGACCGCGGGAGGGTCCGCGACGAGCAGTACTTC. Translating it yields CASSKPAIDRGRVRDEQYF.